The next 27 T cell receptor beta chains were all read from a single sample in a study of control samples from healthy donors and cancer patients. Repertoires were generated with immunoSEQ multiplex PCR, while TCRdb's copy carries only in-frame clones and drops some. This table holds some 130,000 clones, 80% to 95% found once. Sequencing was carried out using blood. The receptors stem from a man aged 25-40 years in good health.

This clone has a single count. The rearrangement uses TRBV5-5 and TRBJ1-1, with no clear D. Germline V gene sequence: CDR1 SGHKS, CDR2 YYEKEE (reference sequence). Trimming pared 0 bases from V and 5 bases from J, leaving 11 bases between. The length of the CDR3 is 14 residues. The CDR3 DNA is TGTGCCAGCAGCTTGGGAGGAAGTTGGACTGAAGCTTTCTTT. Encoded protein: CASSLGGSWTEAFF.

The rearrangement links TRBV24-1 to TRBJ2-3; 7 bases are a match to TRBD2. Germline-derived CDR1 and CDR2 are KGHDR and SFDVKD. The J segment lost 1 base and the V segment lost 6 bases, leaving 9 bases of the junction unmatched. This CDR3 comprises 16 residues. CDR3: CATSPGLVGGTDTQYF. The CDR3 DNA reads TGTGCCACCAGTCCCGGACTAGTCGGGGGCACAGATACGCAGTATTTT.

The chain couples TRBV6-5 to TRBJ1-5; tentatively, D is TRBD1 (5 bases). Trimming stripped 0 bases from V and 6 bases from J, with 15 bases between. CDR1 is MNHEY, CDR2 SVGAGI, per germline. The CDR3 length is 16 residues. The CDR3 bases are TGTGCCAGCAGTTACTCAGGGGTAGGGGCAGCTCAGCCCCAGCATTTT. Protein: CASSYSGVGAAQPQHF.

The genes are TRBV15 and TRBJ1-5, with a possible D match to TRBD1 (6 bases). V was trimmed by 0 bases and J by 1 base, leaving 10 bases between them. This CDR3 is 16 amino acids long. CDR1 is LNHNV and CDR2 is YYDKDF in the germline V gene (reference sequence). The CDR3 loop reads CATSRDPGASNQPQHF. The DNA of the CDR3 is TGTGCCACCAGCAGAGACCCGGGGGCGAGCAATCAGCCCCAGCATTTT.

V and J are TRBV5-1 and TRBJ2-2; 9 bases match TRBD1. Losses at the gene ends were 4 bases for V and 2 bases for J; bases not matched to a gene: 6. This CDR3 is 16 amino acids long. CDR1 and CDR2 from the germline V gene are SGHRS and YFSETQ. The CDR3 sequence: CASSPSTGGNTGELFF. The CDR3 coding sequence is TGCGCCAGCAGCCCTTCGACAGGGGGTAACACCGGGGAGCTGTTTTTT.

The chain carries TRBV30 and TRBJ1-5; the D gene is possibly TRBD1 (5 bases). CDR1 GTSNPN and CDR2 SVGIG come from the germline V gene (reference sequence). There are 12 residues in the CDR3. V was shortened by 7 bases and J by 6 bases, with 13 bases between the two germline ends. The CDR3 region is CASGGFSQPQHF. In DNA, the CDR3 is TGTGCCTCCGGGGGTTTTAGTCAGCCCCAGCATTTT.

The V gene is TRBV2, the J gene TRBJ2-2; possibly TRBD1 for D (5 bases). The CDR3 is made up of 13 amino acids. Germline V gene data show CDR1 as SNHLY and CDR2 as FYNNEI. Trimming stripped 4 bases from V and 7 bases from J, with 10 bases between. The CDR3 region has the DNA TGTGCCAGCAGTGTGATAGGGGTCGGGGAGCTGTTTTTT. Translating gives CASSVIGVGELFF.

The chain recombines TRBV7-9 with TRBJ2-1, with 8 bases that match TRBD2. The length of the CDR3 is 15 residues. Germline assignment: CDR1 SEHNR and CDR2 FQNEAQ (reference sequence). V lost 8 bases to trimming and J lost 7 bases; unmatched junction nucleotides: 13. The CDR3 protein is CASWDTGGPGNEQFF. DNA of the CDR3: TGTGCCAGCTGGGATACGGGAGGGCCGGGGAATGAGCAGTTCTTC.

This clone showed up just once. The chain carries TRBV6-5 and TRBJ1-1; 8 bases line up with TRBD1. The CDR3 sequence is 15 residues long. V shed 3 bases, J shed 1 base, and the junction held 4 bases outside the gene matches. The germline CDR1 and CDR2 sequences are MNHEY and SVGAGI. The CDR3 sequence is CASSYLGTGNTEAFF. In DNA, the CDR3 is TGTGCCAGCAGTTATCTCGGGACAGGGAACACTGAAGCTTTCTTT.

The V call is TRBV19, the J call TRBJ1-1; 10 positions match TRBD1. Losses at the gene ends were 7 bases for V and 3 bases for J; bases not matched to a gene: 8. The CDR3 sequence is 15 residues long. Germline V gene lookup returns CDR1 LNHDA and CDR2 SQIVND (reference sequence). The CDR3 DNA sequence: TGTGCCAGTATCGACAGGGGGCGATCGGACACTGAAGCTTTCTTT. It is translated as CASIDRGRSDTEAFF.

The chain carries TRBV29-1 and TRBJ1-1; 10 bases are shared with TRBD1. Trimming took 0 bases from V and 1 from J; bases not matched to a gene: 8. Germline V CDR1 and CDR2: SQVTM, ANQGSEA. The CDR3 consists of 17 residues. CDR3 residues: CSVEDRDRGGWNTEAFF. For the CDR3, the DNA is TGCAGCGTTGAAGATCGGGACAGGGGAGGGTGGAACACTGAAGCTTTCTTT. The full variable domain, in which reference TRBV29-1 and TRBJ1-1 provide the parts outside the CDR3, is SAVISQKPSRDICQRGTSLTIQCQVDSQVTMMFWYRQQPGQSLTLIATANQGSEATYESGFVIDKFPISRPNLTFSTLTVSNMSPEDSSIYLCSVEDRDRGGWNTEAFFGQGTRLTVV.

The chain couples TRBV6-4 to TRBJ2-3, with TRBD1 matching 7 bases. Germline lookup yields CDR1 MRHNA and CDR2 SNTAGT. Trimming removed 6 bases from V and 1 base from J; junction bases left unmatched: 10. The CDR3 runs 16 residues. CDR3: CASSHTMTGRTDTQYF. CDR3 nucleotides: TGTGCCAGCAGCCACACGATGACAGGGCGCACAGATACGCAGTATTTT.

This sequence joins TRBV27 and TRBJ2-7; D possibly uses TRBD1 or TRBD2 (5 bases each). The CDR3 covers 13 residues. V was pared by 4 bases and J by 6 bases, with 13 bases between. Per germline, CDR1 MNHEY and CDR2 SMNVEV (reference sequence). The CDR3 loop reads CASSSLDRGEQYF. The CDR3 bases are TGTGCCAGCAGTTCACTAGATAGGGGCGAGCAGTACTTC.

The chain joins TRBV6-6 to TRBJ1-1; no reliable D call. The CDR3 spans 9 residues. Germline lookup yields CDR1 MNHNY and CDR2 SVGAGI (reference sequence). The V and J ends lost 8 bases and 8 bases respectively, with 6 bases between them. DNA for the CDR3: TGTGCCAGCGGCCACGAAGCTTTCTTT. This encodes CASGHEAFF.

In regard to this clone: Its ends do not fully match the called genes, so a read error is possible. Other nucleotide sequences from this sample produce the same CDR3. This rearrangement joins TRBV27 to TRBJ2-3; TRBD1 agrees at 7 bases. Per the germline V gene, CDR1 is MNHEY and CDR2 is SMNVEV (reference sequence). The CDR3 is 15 residues long. As DNA, the CDR3 is TGTGCCAGCAGTTCCGGGACAGCTAGCACGGATACGCAGTATTTT. This gives the protein CASSSGTASTDTQYF.

V usage is TRBV2 and J usage is TRBJ2-3, with D possibly TRBD2 on 5 matching bases. Germline CDR1 is SNHLY and CDR2 is FYNNEI. The CDR3 contains 13 residues. Between the trimmed V and J ends, which lost 6 bases and 4 bases, there was a span of 11 bases. CDR3 sequence (DNA): TGTGCCAGCAGGAGACTACTAGCAGATACGCAGTATTTT. Its protein is CASRRLLADTQYF.

The V gene is TRBV19, the J gene TRBJ1-5; 9 nucleotides match TRBD1. The J segment lost 1 base and the V segment lost 4 bases, leaving 5 bases of the junction unmatched. CDR1 is LNHDA, CDR2 SQIVND, per germline (reference sequence). CDR3 length: 16 amino acids. The CDR3: CASSTGQGISNQPQHF. The CDR3 coding sequence is TGTGCCAGTAGTACGGGACAGGGAATCAGCAATCAGCCCCAGCATTTT.

Regarding this clone: At one of its ends the junction is not consistent with the germline gene, which may arise from a read error. The V gene is TRBV6-5, the J gene TRBJ2-3; D not resolved. CDR3 length: 16 residues. Germline V gene data show CDR1 as MNHEY and CDR2 as SVGAGI. CDR3 region: CAGSYSGGATPDTQYF. The CDR3 DNA follows: TGTGCCGGCAGTTACTCGGGCGGAGCAACGCCAGATACGCAGTATTTT.

This clone was observed a single time. V usage is TRBV4-1 and J usage is TRBJ2-3; perhaps TRBD2 as D (6 bases). Trimming shortened V by 0 bases and J by 2 bases, and 15 bases separated the two germline ends. Looked up from germline, CDR1 is MGHRA and CDR2 is YSYEKL. The length of the CDR3 is 17 residues. CDR3 amino acids: CASSQDPPGAITDTQYF. DNA for the CDR3: TGCGCCAGCAGCCAAGATCCTCCGGGAGCTATCACAGATACGCAGTATTTT.

V gene TRBV11-3 combines with J gene TRBJ2-2; D possibly corresponds to TRBD2 (6 bases). The CDR3 has 16 amino acids. Germline lookup yields CDR1 SGHNT and CDR2 YENEEA. V lost 2 bases, J lost 3 bases, and 13 bases lay in between. DNA for the CDR3: TGTGCCAGCAGCTTAATATTGGGGGGTTACACCGGGGAGCTGTTTTTT. Its protein is CASSLILGGYTGELFF.

This chain uses TRBV19 with TRBJ2-1; possible D gene TRBD1, 6 bases. Deletions cut 6 bases from V and 0 bases from J, with 15 bases between. Germline assignment: CDR1 LNHDA and CDR2 SQIVND (reference sequence). The CDR3 runs 16 residues. CDR3 sequence (DNA): TGTGCCAGTAGGAGTAAAGGGACATTCTCCTACAATGAGCAGTTCTTC. It is translated as CASRSKGTFSYNEQFF.

This chain links TRBV30 with TRBJ1-2; D is ambiguous. The germline V and J ends were trimmed by 2 bases and 8 bases, with 21 bases remaining between them. CDR3 size: 15 residues. Germline CDR1 reads GTSNPN; CDR2 reads SVGIG (reference sequence). The CDR3 here is CAWSPRVNMVRGYTF. The CDR3 bases are TGTGCCTGGAGTCCCCGGGTTAATATGGTGCGGGGCTACACCTTC.

The chain has TRBV3-1 (or the pseudogene TRBV3-2) and TRBJ1-6; the match to TRBD1 covers 7 bases. V shed 6 bases, J shed 5 bases, and the junction held 4 bases outside the gene matches. The CDR3 is made up of 14 amino acids. Per the germline V gene, CDR1 is LGHDT and CDR2 is YNNKEL (reference sequence). In DNA form, the CDR3 reads TGTGCCAGCAGACACGGGACAGATAATTCACCCCTCCACTTT. As protein: CASRHGTDNSPLHF.

The chain recombines TRBV11-2 with TRBJ1-2; 9 positions agree with TRBD1. The J segment lost 4 bases and the V segment lost 7 bases, leaving 13 bases of the junction unmatched. This CDR3 has 16 amino acids. Germline CDR1 is SGHAT and CDR2 is FQNNGV. CDR3 in amino acids: CASTSLRDRETYGYTF. CDR3 coding DNA: TGTGCCAGCACCTCTCTTAGGGACAGGGAGACCTATGGCTACACCTTC. The whole variable domain, remainder taken from reference TRBV11-2 and TRBJ1-2, is EAGVAQSPRYKIIEKRQSVAFWCNPISGHATLYWYQQILGQGPKLLIQFQNNGVVDDSQLPKDRFSAERLKGVDSTLKIQPAKLEDSAVYLCASTSLRDRETYGYTFGSGTRLTVV.

The chain combines TRBV5-1 with TRBJ2-7; D is possibly TRBD2 (6 bases). Per the germline V gene, CDR1 is SGHRS and CDR2 is YFSETQ. The V and J ends lost 0 bases and 2 bases respectively, with 12 bases between them. The CDR3 covers 15 residues. CDR3 residues: CASSLDGSATYEQYF. In DNA, the CDR3 is TGCGCCAGCAGCTTGGACGGGAGTGCGACCTACGAGCAGTACTTC.

The rearrangement uses TRBV7-9 and TRBJ2-1; weak D call: TRBD2 (6 bases). This CDR3 region has 12 residues. With 1 base removed from V and 15 bases from J, the gap between germline ends came to 13 bases. Germline CDR1 reads SEHNR; CDR2 reads FQNEAQ (reference sequence). The CDR3 protein is CASSLDYGRRFF. In DNA, the CDR3 is TGTGCCAGCAGCTTAGATTACGGGAGAAGGTTCTTC.

The chain carries TRBV7-9 and TRBJ2-1, with D uncertain. Germline assignment: CDR1 SEHNR and CDR2 FQNEAQ (reference sequence). CDR3 length: 15 amino acids. V lost 5 bases to trimming and J lost 0 bases, with 11 bases between them. The CDR3 here is CASSPRLSSYNEQFF. DNA for the CDR3: TGTGCCAGCAGCCCAAGACTGAGCTCCTACAATGAGCAGTTCTTC.